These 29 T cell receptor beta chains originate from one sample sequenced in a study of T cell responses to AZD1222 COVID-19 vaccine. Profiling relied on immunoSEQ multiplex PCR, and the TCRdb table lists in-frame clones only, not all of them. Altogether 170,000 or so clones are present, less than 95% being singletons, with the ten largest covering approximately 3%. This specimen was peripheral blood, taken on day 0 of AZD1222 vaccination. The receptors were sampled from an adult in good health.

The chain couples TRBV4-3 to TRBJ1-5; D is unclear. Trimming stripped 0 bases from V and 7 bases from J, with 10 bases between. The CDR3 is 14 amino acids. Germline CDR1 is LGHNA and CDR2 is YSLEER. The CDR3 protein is CASSQDFSGQPQHF. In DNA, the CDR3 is TGCGCCAGCAGCCAAGATTTTTCCGGACAGCCCCAGCATTTT.

The CDR3 bases are TGCGCCAGCAGCCAGGACAGAAGCACAGATACGCAGTATTTT. This sequence encodes CASSQDRSTDTQYF. The chain uses TRBV5-1 and TRBJ2-3, with a weak D call TRBD1 (6 bases). In germline, CDR1 is SGHRS, CDR2 YFSETQ. V was clipped by 4 bases and J by 0 bases, with 9 bases between them. The CDR3 contains 14 residues.

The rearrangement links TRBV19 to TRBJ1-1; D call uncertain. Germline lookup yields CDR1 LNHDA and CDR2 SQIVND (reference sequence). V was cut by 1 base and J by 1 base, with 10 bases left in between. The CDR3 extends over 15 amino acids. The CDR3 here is CASSIGGVKNTEAFF. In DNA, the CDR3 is TGTGCCAGTAGTATAGGGGGAGTTAAGAACACTGAAGCTTTCTTT.

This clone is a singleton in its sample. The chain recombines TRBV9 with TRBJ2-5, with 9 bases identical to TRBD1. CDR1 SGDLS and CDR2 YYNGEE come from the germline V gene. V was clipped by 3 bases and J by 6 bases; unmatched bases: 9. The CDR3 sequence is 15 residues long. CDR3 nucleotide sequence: TGTGCCAGCAGCGACCGGGACAGGGATACGAAGACCCAGTACTTC. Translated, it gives CASSDRDRDTKTQYF.

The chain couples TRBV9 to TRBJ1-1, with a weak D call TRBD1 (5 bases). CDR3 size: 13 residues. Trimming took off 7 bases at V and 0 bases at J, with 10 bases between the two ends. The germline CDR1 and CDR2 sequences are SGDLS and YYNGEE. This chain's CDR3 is CASGTGLNTEAFF. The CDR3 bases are TGTGCCAGCGGGACGGGATTGAACACTGAAGCTTTCTTT.

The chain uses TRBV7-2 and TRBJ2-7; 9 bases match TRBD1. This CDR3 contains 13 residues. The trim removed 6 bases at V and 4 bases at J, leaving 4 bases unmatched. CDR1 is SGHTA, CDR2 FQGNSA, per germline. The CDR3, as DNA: TGTGCCAGCAGTCGGGACAGGGAGTACGAGCAGTACTTC. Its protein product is CASSRDREYEQYF. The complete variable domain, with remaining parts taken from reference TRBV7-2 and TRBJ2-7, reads GAGVSQSPSNKVTEKGKDVELRCDPISGHTALYWYRQSLGQGLEFLIYFQGNSAPDKSGLPSDRFSAERTGGSVSTLTIQRTQQEDSAVYLCASSRDREYEQYFGPGTRLTVT.

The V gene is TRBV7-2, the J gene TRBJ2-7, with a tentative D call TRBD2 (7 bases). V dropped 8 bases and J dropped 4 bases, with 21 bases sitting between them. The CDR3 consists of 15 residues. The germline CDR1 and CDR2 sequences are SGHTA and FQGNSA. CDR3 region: CASSREGGPVYEQYF. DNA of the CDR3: TGTGCCAGCTCAAGGGAGGGGGGCCCGGTGTACGAGCAGTACTTC.

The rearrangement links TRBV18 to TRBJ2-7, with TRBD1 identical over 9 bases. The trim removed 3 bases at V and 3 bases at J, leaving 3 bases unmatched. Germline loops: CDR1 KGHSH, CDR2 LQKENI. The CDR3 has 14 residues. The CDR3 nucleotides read TGTGCCAGCTCACCGGACAGGGGAAGCTACGAGCAGTACTTC. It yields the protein CASSPDRGSYEQYF.

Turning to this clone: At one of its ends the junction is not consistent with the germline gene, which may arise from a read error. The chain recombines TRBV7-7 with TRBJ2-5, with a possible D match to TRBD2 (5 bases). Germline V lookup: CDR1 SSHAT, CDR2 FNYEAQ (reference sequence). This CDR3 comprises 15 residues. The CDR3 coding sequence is TGTGCTAGCAGCTTAGGTACGAGGGACCAAGAGACCCAGTACTTC. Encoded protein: CASSLGTRDQETQYF.

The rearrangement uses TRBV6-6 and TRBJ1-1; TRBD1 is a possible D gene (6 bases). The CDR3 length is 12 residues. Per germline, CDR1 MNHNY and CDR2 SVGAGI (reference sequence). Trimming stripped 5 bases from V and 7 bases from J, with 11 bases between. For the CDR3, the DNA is TGTGCCAGCAGTAGGACAGAGAATGAAGCTTTCTTT. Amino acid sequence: CASSRTENEAFF.

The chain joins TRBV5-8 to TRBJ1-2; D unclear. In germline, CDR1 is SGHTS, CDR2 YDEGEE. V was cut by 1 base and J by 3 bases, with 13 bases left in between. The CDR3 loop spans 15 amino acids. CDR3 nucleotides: TGTGCCAGCAGCTTGCTCACCGCTAATGACTATGGCTACACCTTC. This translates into CASSLLTANDYGYTF.

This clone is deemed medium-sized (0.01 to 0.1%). Here the CDR3 reads CASRQGVQPQHF. The CDR3 bases are TGTGCCAGCAGACAGGGGGTTCAGCCCCAGCATTTT. This sequence joins TRBV27 and TRBJ1-5; 8 nucleotides match TRBD1. Trimming took 6 bases from V and 6 from J; bases not matched to a gene: 1. Germline V gene sequence: CDR1 MNHEY, CDR2 SMNVEV (reference sequence). The CDR3 is made up of 12 amino acids.

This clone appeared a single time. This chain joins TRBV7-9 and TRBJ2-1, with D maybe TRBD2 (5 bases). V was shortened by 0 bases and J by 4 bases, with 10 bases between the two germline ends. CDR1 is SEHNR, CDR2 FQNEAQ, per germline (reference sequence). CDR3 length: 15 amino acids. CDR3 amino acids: CASSLAGRGYNEQFF. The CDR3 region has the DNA TGTGCCAGCAGCTTAGCCGGTCGGGGTTACAATGAGCAGTTCTTC.

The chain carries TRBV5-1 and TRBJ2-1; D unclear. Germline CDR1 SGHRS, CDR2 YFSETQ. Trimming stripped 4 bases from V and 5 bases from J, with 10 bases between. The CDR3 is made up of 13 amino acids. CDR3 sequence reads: CASSPDPNNEQFF. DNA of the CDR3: TGCGCCAGCAGCCCCGACCCGAACAATGAGCAGTTCTTC.

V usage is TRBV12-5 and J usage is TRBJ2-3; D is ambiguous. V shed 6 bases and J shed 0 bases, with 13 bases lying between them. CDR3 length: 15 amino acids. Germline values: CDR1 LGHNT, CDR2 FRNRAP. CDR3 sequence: CASGPDLTSTDTQYF. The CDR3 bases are TGTGCTAGTGGACCGGACCTTACTAGCACAGATACGCAGTATTTT.

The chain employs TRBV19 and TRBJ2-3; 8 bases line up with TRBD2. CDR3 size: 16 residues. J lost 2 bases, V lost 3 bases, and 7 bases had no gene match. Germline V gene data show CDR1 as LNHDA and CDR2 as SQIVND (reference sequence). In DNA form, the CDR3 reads TGTGCCAGTAGTATTTTCGGGGGGGGTAACACAGATACGCAGTATTTT. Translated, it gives CASSIFGGGNTDTQYF.

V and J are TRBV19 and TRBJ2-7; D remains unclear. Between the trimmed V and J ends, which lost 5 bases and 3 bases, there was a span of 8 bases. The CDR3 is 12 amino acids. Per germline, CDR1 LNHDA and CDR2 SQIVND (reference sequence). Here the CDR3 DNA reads TGTGCCAGTAGTGCGAGTGGCTACGAGCAGTACTTC. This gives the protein CASSASGYEQYF.

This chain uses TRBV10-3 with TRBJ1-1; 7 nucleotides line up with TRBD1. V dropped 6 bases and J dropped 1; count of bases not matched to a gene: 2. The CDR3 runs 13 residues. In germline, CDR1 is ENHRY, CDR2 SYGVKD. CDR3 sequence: CAISRTGNTEAFF. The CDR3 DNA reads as TGTGCCATCAGCAGGACAGGGAACACTGAAGCTTTCTTT.

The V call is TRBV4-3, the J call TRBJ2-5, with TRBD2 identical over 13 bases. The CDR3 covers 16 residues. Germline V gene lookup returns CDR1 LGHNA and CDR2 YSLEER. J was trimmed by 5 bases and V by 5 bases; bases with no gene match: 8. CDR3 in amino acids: CASSYGTSGVGETQYF. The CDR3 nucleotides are TGCGCCAGCAGCTACGGGACTAGCGGGGTTGGGGAGACCCAGTACTTC.

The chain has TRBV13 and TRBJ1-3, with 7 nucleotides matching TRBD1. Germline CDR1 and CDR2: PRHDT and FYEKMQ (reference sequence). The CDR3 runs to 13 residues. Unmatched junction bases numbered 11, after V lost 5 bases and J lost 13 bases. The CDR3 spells CASSATGTGTIYF. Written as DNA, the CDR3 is TGTGCCAGCAGCGCGACAGGGACGGGAACGATATATTTT. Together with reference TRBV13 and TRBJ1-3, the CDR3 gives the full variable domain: AAGVIQSPRHLIKEKRETATLKCYPIPRHDTVYWYQQGPGQDPQFLISFYEKMQSDKGSIPDRFSAQQFSDYHSELNMSSLELGDSALYFCASSATGTGTIYFGEGSWLTVV.

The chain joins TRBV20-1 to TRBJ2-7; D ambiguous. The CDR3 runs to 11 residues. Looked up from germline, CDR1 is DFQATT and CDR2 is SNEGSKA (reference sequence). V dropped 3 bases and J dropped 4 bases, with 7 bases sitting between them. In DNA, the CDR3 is TGCAGTGCTAGCGACCAGTACGAGCAGTACTTC. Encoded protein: CSASDQYEQYF.

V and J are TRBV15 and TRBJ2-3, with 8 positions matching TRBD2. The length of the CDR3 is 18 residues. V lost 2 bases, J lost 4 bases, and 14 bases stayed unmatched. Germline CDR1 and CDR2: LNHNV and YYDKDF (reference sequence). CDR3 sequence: CATSRLRRLATSPDTQYF. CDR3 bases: TGTGCCACCAGCAGACTGCGCAGACTAGCGACGTCCCCAGATACGCAGTATTTT.

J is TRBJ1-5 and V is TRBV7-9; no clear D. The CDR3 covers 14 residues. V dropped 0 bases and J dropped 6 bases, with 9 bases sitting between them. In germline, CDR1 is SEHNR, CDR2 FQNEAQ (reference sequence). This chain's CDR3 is CASSLAKAGQPQHF. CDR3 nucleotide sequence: TGTGCCAGCAGCTTAGCCAAGGCCGGTCAGCCCCAGCATTTT.

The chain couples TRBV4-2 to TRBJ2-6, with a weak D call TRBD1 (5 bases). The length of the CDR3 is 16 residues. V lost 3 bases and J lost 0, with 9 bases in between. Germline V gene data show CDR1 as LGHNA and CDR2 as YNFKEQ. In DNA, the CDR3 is TGTGCCAGCAGCCAGGACATCTCCTCTGGGGCCAACGTCCTGACTTTC. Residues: CASSQDISSGANVLTF.

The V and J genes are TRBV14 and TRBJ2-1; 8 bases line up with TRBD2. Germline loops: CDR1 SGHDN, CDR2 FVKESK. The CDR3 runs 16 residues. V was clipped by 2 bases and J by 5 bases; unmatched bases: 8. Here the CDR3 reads CASSQYRGGAHNEQFF. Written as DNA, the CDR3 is TGTGCCAGCAGCCAATATCGGGGGGGTGCCCACAATGAGCAGTTCTTC.

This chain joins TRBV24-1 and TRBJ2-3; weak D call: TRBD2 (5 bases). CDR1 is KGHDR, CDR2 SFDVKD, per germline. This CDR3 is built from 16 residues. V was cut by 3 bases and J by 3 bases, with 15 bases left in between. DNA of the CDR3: TGTGCCACCAGTGATCCCACTAGTATTGGAACAGATACGCAGTATTTT. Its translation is CATSDPTSIGTDTQYF.

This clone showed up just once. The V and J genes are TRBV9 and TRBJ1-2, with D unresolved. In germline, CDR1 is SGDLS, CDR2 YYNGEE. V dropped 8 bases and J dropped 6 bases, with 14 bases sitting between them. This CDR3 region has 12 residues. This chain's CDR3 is CASFRSGDGYTF. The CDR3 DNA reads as TGTGCCAGTTTTCGCAGCGGGGATGGCTACACCTTC. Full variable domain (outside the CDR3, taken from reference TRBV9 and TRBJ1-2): DSGVTQTPKHLITATGQRVTLRCSPRSGDLSVYWYQQSLDQGLQFLIQYYNGEERAKGNILERFSAQQFPDLHSELNLSSLELGDSALYFCASFRSGDGYTFGSGTRLTVV.

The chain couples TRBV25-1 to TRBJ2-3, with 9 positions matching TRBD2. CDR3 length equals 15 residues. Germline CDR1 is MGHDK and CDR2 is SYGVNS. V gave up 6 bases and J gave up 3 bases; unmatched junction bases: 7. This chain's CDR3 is CASRPSGTGTDTQYF. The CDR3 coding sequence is TGTGCCAGCAGGCCTAGCGGGACTGGTACAGATACGCAGTATTTT.

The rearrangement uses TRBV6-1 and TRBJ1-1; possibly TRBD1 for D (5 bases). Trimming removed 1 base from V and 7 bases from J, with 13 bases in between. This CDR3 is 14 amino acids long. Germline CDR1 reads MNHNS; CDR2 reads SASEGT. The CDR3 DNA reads TGTGCCAGCAGTGAAGGGGGGTACGGGGGTGAAGCTTTCTTT. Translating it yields CASSEGGYGGEAFF.